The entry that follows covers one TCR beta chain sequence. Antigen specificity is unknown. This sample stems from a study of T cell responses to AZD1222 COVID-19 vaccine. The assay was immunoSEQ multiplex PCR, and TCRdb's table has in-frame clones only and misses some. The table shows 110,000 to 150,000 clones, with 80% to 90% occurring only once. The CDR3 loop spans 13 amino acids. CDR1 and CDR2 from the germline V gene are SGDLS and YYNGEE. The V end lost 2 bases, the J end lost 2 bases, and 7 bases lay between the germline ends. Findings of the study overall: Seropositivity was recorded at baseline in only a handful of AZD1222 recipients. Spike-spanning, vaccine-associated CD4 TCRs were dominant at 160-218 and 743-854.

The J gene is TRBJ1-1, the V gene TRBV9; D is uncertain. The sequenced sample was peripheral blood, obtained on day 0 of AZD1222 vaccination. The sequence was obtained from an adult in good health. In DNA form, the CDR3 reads TGTGCCAGCAGCGTGACGGGTAACACTGAAGCTTTCTTT. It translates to CASSVTGNTEAFF.